This TCR beta chain was sequenced for a study of shared clonotypes between healthy human individuals. This clone is a singleton in its sample. Libraries were prepared by immunoSEQ multiplex PCR; TCRdb keeps only in-frame clonotypes and omits some of them. The table has under 2.5 million clones, just under 95% seen once. Input material: naive CD4+ T cells from PBMCs. As for subset: CD45RA+ positively selected. This TCR was sampled from a man between 18 and 29 years old in good health. Some clones in this sample may be carry-over from other donors' samples.

Here the CDR3 reads CASSRGRMNTEAFF. CDR3 sequence (DNA): TGTGCCAGCAGCCGGGGACGGATGAACACTGAAGCTTTCTTT. The gene calls are TRBV11-2 and TRBJ1-1; possible D gene TRBD1, 5 bases. Germline V lookup: CDR1 SGHAT, CDR2 FQNNGV. Deletions cut 5 bases from V and 0 bases from J, with 10 bases between. The CDR3 runs to 14 residues. Using reference TRBV11-2 and TRBJ1-1 for the parts outside the CDR3, the full variable domain is EAGVAQSPRYKIIEKRQSVAFWCNPISGHATLYWYQQILGQGPKLLIQFQNNGVVDDSQLPKDRFSAERLKGVDSTLKIQPAKLEDSAVYLCASSRGRMNTEAFFGQGTRLTVV.